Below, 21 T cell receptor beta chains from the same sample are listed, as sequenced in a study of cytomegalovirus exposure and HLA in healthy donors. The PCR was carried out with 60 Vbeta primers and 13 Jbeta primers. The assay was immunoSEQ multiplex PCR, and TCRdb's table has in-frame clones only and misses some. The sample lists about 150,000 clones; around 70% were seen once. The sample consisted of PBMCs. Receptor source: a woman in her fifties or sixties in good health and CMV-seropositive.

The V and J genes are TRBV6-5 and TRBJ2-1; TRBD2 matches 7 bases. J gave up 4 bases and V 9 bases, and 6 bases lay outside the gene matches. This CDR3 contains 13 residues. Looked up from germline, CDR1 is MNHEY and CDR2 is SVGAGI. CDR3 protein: CASRAGPYNEQFF. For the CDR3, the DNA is TGTGCCAGTAGAGCGGGACCTTACAATGAGCAGTTCTTC.

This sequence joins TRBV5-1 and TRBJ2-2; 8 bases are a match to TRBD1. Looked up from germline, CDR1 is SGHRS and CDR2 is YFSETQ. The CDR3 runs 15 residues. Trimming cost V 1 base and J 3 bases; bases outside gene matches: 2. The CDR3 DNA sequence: TGCGCCAGCAGCTTGCAGGGGGCAGACACCGGGGAGCTGTTTTTT. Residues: CASSLQGADTGELFF.

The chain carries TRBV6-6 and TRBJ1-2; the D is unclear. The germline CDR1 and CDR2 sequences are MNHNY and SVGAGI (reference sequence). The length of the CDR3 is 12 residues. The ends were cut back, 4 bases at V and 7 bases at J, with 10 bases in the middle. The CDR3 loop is CASSLSASGYTF. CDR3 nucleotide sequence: TGTGCCAGCAGTTTAAGCGCGTCTGGCTACACCTTC.

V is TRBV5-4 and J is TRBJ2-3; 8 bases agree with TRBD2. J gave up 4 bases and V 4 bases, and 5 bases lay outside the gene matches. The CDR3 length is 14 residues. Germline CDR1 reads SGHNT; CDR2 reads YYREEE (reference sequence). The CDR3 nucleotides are TGTGCCAGCAGCCCTCGGACTAGCCCAGATACGCAGTATTTT. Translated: CASSPRTSPDTQYF.

The CDR3 reads CASSLPSSGANVLTF. CDR3 in DNA: TGCGCCAGCAGCTTGCCGAGCTCTGGGGCCAACGTCCTGACTTTC. The chain is built from TRBV5-1 and TRBJ2-6; D not resolved. V lost 1 base, J lost 0 bases, and 5 bases lay in between. Germline CDR1 and CDR2: SGHRS and YFSETQ. This CDR3 comprises 15 residues.

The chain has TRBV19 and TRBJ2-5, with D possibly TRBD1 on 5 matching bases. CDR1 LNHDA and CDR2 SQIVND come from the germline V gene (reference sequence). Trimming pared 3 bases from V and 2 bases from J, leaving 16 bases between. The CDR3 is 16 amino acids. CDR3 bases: TGTGCCAGTAGTATCCTCGGGCAGGGCAATCAAGAGACCCAGTACTTC. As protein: CASSILGQGNQETQYF.

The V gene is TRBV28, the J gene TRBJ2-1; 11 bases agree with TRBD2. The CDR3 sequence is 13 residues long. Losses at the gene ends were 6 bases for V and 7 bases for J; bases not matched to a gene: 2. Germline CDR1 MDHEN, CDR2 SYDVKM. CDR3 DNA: TGTGCCAGCAGCCCTAGCGGGGGGAATGAGCAGTTCTTC. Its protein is CASSPSGGNEQFF.

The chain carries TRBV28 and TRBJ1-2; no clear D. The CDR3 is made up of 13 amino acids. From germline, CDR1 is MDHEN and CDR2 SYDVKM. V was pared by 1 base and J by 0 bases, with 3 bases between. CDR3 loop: CASSLYTNYGYTF. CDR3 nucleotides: TGTGCCAGCAGTTTATACACTAACTATGGCTACACCTTC.

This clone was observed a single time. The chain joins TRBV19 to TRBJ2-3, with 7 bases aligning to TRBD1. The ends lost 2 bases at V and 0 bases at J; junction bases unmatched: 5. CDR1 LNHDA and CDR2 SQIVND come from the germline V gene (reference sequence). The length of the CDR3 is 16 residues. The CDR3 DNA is TGTGCCAGTAGTATACTTCCAGGGGGTAGCACAGATACGCAGTATTTT. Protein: CASSILPGGSTDTQYF.

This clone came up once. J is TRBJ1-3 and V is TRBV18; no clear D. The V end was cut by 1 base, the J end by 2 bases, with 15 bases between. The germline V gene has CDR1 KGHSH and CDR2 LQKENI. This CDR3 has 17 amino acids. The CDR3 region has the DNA TGTGCCAGCTCACCACAGGGCGGGTCGAGCGCTGGAAACACCATATATTTT. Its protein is CASSPQGGSSAGNTIYF.

This chain's CDR3 is CASSTGTGSYNEQFF. CDR3 in DNA: TGTGCCAGCAGCACCGGGACAGGGTCTTACAATGAGCAGTTCTTC. The chain uses TRBV7-3 and TRBJ2-1, with TRBD1 identical over 9 bases. The CDR3 is 15 amino acids. With 5 bases clipped from V and 4 bases from J, the junction kept 6 bases outside the gene matches. The germline V gene has CDR1 SGHTA and CDR2 FQGTGA.

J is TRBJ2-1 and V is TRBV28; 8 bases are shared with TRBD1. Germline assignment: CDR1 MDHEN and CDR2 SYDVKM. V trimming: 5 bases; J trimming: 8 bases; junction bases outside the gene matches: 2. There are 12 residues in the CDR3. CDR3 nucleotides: TGTGCCAGCAGTCAGGGGGCCGATGAGCAGTTCTTC. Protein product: CASSQGADEQFF. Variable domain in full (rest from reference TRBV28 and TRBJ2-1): DVKVTQSSRYLVKRTGEKVFLECVQDMDHENMFWYRQDPGLGLRLIYFSYDVKMKEKGDIPEGYSVSREKKERFSLILESASTNQTSMYLCASSQGADEQFFGPGTRLTVL.

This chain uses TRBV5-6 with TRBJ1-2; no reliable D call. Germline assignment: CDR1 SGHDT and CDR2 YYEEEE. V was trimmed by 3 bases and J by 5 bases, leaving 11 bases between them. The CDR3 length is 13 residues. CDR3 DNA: TGTGCCAGCAGCTCGGTCCGGGAATATGGCTACACCTTC. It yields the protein CASSSVREYGYTF. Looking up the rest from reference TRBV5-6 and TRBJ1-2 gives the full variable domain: DAGVTQSPTHLIKTRGQQVTLRCSPKSGHDTVSWYQQALGQGPQFIFQYYEEEERQRGNFPDRFSGHQFPNYSSELNVNALLLGDSALYLCASSSVREYGYTFGSGTRLTVV.

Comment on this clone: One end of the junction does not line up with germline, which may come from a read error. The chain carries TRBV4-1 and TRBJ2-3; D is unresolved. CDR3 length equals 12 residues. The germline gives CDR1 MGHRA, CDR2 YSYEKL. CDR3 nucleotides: TGCGCCGGCAGCCAAGCGACAGATACGCAGTATTTT. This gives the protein CAGSQATDTQYF.

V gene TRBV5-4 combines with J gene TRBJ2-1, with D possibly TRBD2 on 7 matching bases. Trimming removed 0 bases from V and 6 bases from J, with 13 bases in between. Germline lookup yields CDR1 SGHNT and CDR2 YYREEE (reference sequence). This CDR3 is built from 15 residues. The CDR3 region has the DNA TGTGCCAGCAGCTTGGGGGTGGGAGGGGGCAATGAGCAGTTCTTC. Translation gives CASSLGVGGGNEQFF.

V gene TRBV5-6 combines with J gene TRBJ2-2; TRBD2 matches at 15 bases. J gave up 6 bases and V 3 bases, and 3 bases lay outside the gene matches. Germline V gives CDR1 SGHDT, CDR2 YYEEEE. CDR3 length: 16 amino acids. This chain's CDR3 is CASSWWTSGRAGELFF. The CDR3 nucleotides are TGTGCCAGCAGCTGGTGGACTAGCGGGAGGGCCGGGGAGCTGTTTTTT. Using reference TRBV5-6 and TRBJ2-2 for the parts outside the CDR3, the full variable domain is DAGVTQSPTHLIKTRGQQVTLRCSPKSGHDTVSWYQQALGQGPQFIFQYYEEEERQRGNFPDRFSGHQFPNYSSELNVNALLLGDSALYLCASSWWTSGRAGELFFGEGSRLTVL.

In nucleotides, the CDR3 is TGTGCCAGCAGCGCCAGGTCAGTCTCCTACGAGCAGTACTTC. Translating it yields CASSARSVSYEQYF. J is TRBJ2-7 and V is TRBV9; no reliable D call. The V gene lost 3 bases and the J gene lost 0 bases, with 10 bases spanning the gap. The CDR3 spans 14 residues. Germline V lookup: CDR1 SGDLS, CDR2 YYNGEE.

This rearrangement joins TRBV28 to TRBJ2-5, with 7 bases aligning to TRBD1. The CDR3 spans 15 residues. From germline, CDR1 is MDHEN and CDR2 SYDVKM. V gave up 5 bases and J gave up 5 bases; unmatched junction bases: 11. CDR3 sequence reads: CASSNRGVETETQYF. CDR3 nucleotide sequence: TGTGCCAGCAGTAACAGGGGCGTAGAAACGGAGACCCAGTACTTC. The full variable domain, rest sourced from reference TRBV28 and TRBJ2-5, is DVKVTQSSRYLVKRTGEKVFLECVQDMDHENMFWYRQDPGLGLRLIYFSYDVKMKEKGDIPEGYSVSREKKERFSLILESASTNQTSMYLCASSNRGVETETQYFGPGTRLLVL.

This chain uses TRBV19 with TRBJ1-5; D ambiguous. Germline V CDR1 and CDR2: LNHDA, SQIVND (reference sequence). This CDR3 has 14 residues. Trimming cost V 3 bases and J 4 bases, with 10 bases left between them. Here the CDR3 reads CASSIRDSNQPQHF. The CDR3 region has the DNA TGTGCCAGTAGTATCCGAGACTCAAATCAGCCCCAGCATTTT. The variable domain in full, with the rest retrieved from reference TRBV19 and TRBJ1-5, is DGGITQSPKYLFRKEGQNVTLSCEQNLNHDAMYWYRQDPGQGLRLIYYSQIVNDFQKGDIAEGYSVSREKKESFPLTVTSAQKNPTAFYLCASSIRDSNQPQHFGDGTRLSIL.

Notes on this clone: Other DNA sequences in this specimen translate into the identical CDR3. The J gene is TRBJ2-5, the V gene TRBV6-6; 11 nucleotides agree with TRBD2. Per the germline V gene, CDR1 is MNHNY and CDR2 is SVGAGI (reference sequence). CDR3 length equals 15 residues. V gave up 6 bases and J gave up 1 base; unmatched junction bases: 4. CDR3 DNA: TGTGCCAGCAGGCCTCTAGCGGGAGGCCAAGAGACCCAGTACTTC. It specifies CASRPLAGGQETQYF.

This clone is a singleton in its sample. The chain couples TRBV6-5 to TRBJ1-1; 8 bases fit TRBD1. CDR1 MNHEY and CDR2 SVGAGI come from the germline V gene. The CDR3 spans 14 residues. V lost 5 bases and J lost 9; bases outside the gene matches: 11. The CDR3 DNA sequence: TGTGCCAGCAGTCCTCCCGGACAGGGTCAGAAAGCTTTCTTT. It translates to CASSPPGQGQKAFF.